The 29 T cell receptor beta chains presented below share a single source sample, sequenced in a study of early T cells in non-severe SARS-CoV-2 infection. From the 5' RACE reads, TCRdb called clonotypes with MiXCR, one entry per CDR3 protein. The data show around 28,000 distinct CDR3 sequences, with around 5.3% seen just once and about 2.7% held by the top ten. The sequencing input was whole blood. The source is an adult who was a healthcare worker with PCR-confirmed SARS-CoV-2 infection or an uninfected control (not recorded which).

In this sample, this clonotype turned up many times. The CDR3 loop is CASSPSRGTSTDTQYF. Written as DNA, the CDR3 is TGTGCCAGCAGCCCCTCCCGTGGGACAAGCACAGATACGCAGTATTTT. The chain joins TRBV7-9 to TRBJ2-3, with a possible D match to TRBD1 (6 bases). The V end was cut by 5 bases, the J end by 0 bases, with 15 bases between. The CDR3 contains 16 residues. Germline-derived CDR1 and CDR2 are SEHNR and FQNEAQ (reference sequence).

The chain carries TRBV7-3 and TRBJ1-1; unclear D gene. The length of the CDR3 is 13 residues. Germline values: CDR1 SGHTA, CDR2 FQGTGA. Trimming pared 5 bases from V and 0 bases from J, leaving 7 bases between. As DNA, the CDR3 is TGTGCCAGCAGCCTGGAGATGAACACTGAAGCTTTCTTT. Translated: CASSLEMNTEAFF.

This clonotype was counted at least ten times. The V call is TRBV11-2, the J call TRBJ2-3, with D possibly being TRBD2 (5 bases). This CDR3 spans 17 amino acids. Germline CDR1 reads SGHAT; CDR2 reads FQNNGV. The V end lost 7 bases, the J end lost 1 base, and 21 bases lay between the germline ends. This CDR3 reads CASTRDARRAGTDTQYF. CDR3 nucleotide sequence: TGTGCCAGCACCCGAGATGCGCGGCGGGCAGGCACAGATACGCAGTATTTT.

The rearrangement uses TRBV5-5 and TRBJ2-2; TRBD2 aligns across 8 bases. J gave up 5 bases and V 2 bases, and 5 bases lay outside the gene matches. The CDR3 has 15 amino acids. Per germline, CDR1 SGHKS and CDR2 YYEKEE (reference sequence). CDR3 DNA: TGTGCCAGCAGCTTTGGAGCGGGAGCTACCGGGGAGCTGTTTTTT. Translation: CASSFGAGATGELFF. Combining the CDR3 with reference TRBV5-5 and TRBJ2-2 gives the whole variable domain DAGVTQSPTHLIKTRGQQVTLRCSPISGHKSVSWYQQVLGQGPQFIFQYYEKEERGRGNFPDRFSARQFPNYSSELNVNALLLGDSALYLCASSFGAGATGELFFGEGSRLTVL.

At least ten counts were recorded for this clonotype. The chain is built from TRBV20-1 and TRBJ1-1, with D maybe TRBD1 (6 bases). Germline CDR1 is DFQATT and CDR2 is SNEGSKA (reference sequence). The V gene lost 2 bases and the J gene lost 1 base, with 11 bases spanning the gap. CDR3 size: 14 residues. The CDR3 DNA follows: TGCAGTGCTAGATGGACAGTTACGAACACTGAAGCTTTCTTT. This codes for CSARWTVTNTEAFF.

This clonotype was counted at least ten times. This chain uses TRBV14 with TRBJ1-3, with D unresolved. The ends were cut back, 3 bases at V and 7 bases at J, with 4 bases in the middle. This CDR3 spans 11 amino acids. Germline V gene lookup returns CDR1 SGHDN and CDR2 FVKESK. CDR3 in amino acids: CASSHGNTIYF. In nucleotides, the CDR3 is TGTGCCAGCAGCCATGGGAACACCATATATTTT. The full variable domain, with the rest looked up from reference TRBV14 and TRBJ1-3, is EAGVTQFPSHSVIEKGQTVTLRCDPISGHDNLYWYRRVMGKEIKFLLHFVKESKQDESGMPNNRFLAERTGGTYSTLKVQPAELEDSGVYFCASSHGNTIYFGEGSWLTVV.

There are many counts of this clonotype. The rearrangement joins TRBV28 to TRBJ2-7; a possible D gene is TRBD2 (6 bases). The germline gives CDR1 MDHEN, CDR2 SYDVKM. This CDR3 region has 14 residues. V shed 6 bases and J shed 6 bases, with 18 bases lying between them. Here the CDR3 DNA reads TGTGCCAGCAGCACCCAGGGACCAGCGGGCGAGCAGTACTTC. Its translation: CASSTQGPAGEQYF. Full variable domain (outside the CDR3, taken from reference TRBV28 and TRBJ2-7): DVKVTQSSRYLVKRTGEKVFLECVQDMDHENMFWYRQDPGLGLRLIYFSYDVKMKEKGDIPEGYSVSREKKERFSLILESASTNQTSMYLCASSTQGPAGEQYFGPGTRLTVT.

This chain uses TRBV11-2 with TRBJ1-1, with 7 bases lining up with TRBD1. This CDR3 comprises 15 residues. CDR1 is SGHAT and CDR2 is FQNNGV in the germline V gene. V lost 6 bases to trimming and J lost 3 bases; unmatched junction nucleotides: 10. The CDR3 region is CASSSGLRGHTEAFF. CDR3 in DNA: TGTGCCAGCAGTTCCGGCTTGAGGGGGCACACTGAAGCTTTCTTT.

This clonotype was seen repeatedly, ten times or more. V gene TRBV4-1 combines with J gene TRBJ2-3, with TRBD1 matching over 11 bases. The CDR3 is 15 amino acids. V lost 5 bases to trimming and J lost 4 bases; unmatched junction nucleotides: 5. The germline V gene has CDR1 MGHRA and CDR2 YSYEKL. The CDR3 DNA sequence: TGCGCCAGCAGCGGGGGACAGGGGGTCGCAGATACGCAGTATTTT. It yields the protein CASSGGQGVADTQYF.

The chain employs TRBV19 and TRBJ2-2; D gene uncertain. The germline gives CDR1 LNHDA, CDR2 SQIVND (reference sequence). This CDR3 is built from 13 residues. Deletions cut 8 bases from V and 1 base from J, with 8 bases between. The DNA for the CDR3 is TGTGCCAGTGTGGACGGGAACACCGGGGAGCTGTTTTTT. This sequence encodes CASVDGNTGELFF.

This clonotype was counted at least ten times. J is TRBJ1-5 and V is TRBV12-3 or TRBV12-4; D is ambiguous. The CDR3 has 14 amino acids. The ends were cut back, 0 bases at V and 5 bases at J, with 8 bases in the middle. The CDR3 sequence is CASSLAGLYQPQHF. CDR3 DNA sequence: TGTGCCAGCAGTTTAGCAGGGTTGTATCAGCCCCAGCATTTT.

This clonotype was seen at least ten times. The chain employs TRBV12-3 or TRBV12-4 and TRBJ2-1; the D gene is possibly TRBD2 (5 bases). V dropped 5 bases and J dropped 7 bases, with 18 bases sitting between them. The CDR3 covers 15 residues. The CDR3 protein is CASSPRGALWNEQFF. CDR3 DNA sequence: TGTGCCAGCAGTCCCCGGGGAGCTTTATGGAATGAGCAGTTCTTC.

This clonotype has ten or more counts. The genes are TRBV29-1 and TRBJ2-6; maybe TRBD2 (6 bases). CDR3 size: 14 residues. Per germline, CDR1 SQVTM and CDR2 ANQGSEA. The germline V and J ends were trimmed by 3 bases and 6 bases, with 12 bases remaining between them. CDR3 in DNA: TGCAGCGTTGAGGGAGGTTTCGAGGCCAACGTCCTGACTTTC. This translates into CSVEGGFEANVLTF.

At least ten counts were recorded for this clonotype. The chain combines TRBV4-1 with TRBJ2-3; 15 nucleotides match TRBD2. V gave up 4 bases and J gave up 6 bases; unmatched junction bases: 8. Germline lookup yields CDR1 MGHRA and CDR2 YSYEKL. The CDR3 has 17 amino acids. DNA for the CDR3: TGCGCCAGCAGCCCAATCCGGACTAGCGGGGGGGCGGATACGCAGTATTTT. Its translation: CASSPIRTSGGADTQYF.

In its sample, this clonotype was seen many times. The chain has TRBV7-3 and TRBJ2-4; no definite D call. The CDR3 loop spans 17 amino acids. Trimming cost V 2 bases and J 0 bases, with 14 bases left between them. The germline CDR1 and CDR2 sequences are SGHTA and FQGTGA. The CDR3 sequence: CASSLFGHSEAKNIQYF. The CDR3 DNA sequence: TGTGCCAGCAGCTTATTTGGCCATTCGGAAGCCAAAAACATTCAGTACTTC.

This clonotype was seen repeatedly, ten times or more. The chain carries TRBV7-8 and TRBJ2-7; D is unresolved. Deletions cut 7 bases from V and 0 bases from J, with 13 bases between. This CDR3 has 14 amino acids. Germline CDR1 is SGHVS and CDR2 is FQNEAQ. The CDR3 here is CASTPAPFSYEQYF. The CDR3 DNA follows: TGTGCCAGCACCCCGGCCCCGTTCTCCTACGAGCAGTACTTC.

The chain carries TRBV7-6 and TRBJ2-3; a weak D match, TRBD1 (6 bases). The CDR3 contains 15 residues. V was shortened by 3 bases and J by 2 bases, with 12 bases between the two germline ends. Germline lookup yields CDR1 SGHVS and CDR2 FNYEAQ. DNA for the CDR3: TGTGCCAGCAGCTTCGACAGGACTTACACAGATACGCAGTATTTT. It codes for CASSFDRTYTDTQYF.

In its sample, this clonotype was seen many times. CDR3 nucleotide sequence: TGTGCCAGCAGCCCTCGGCAGGGGCCCATGAACACTGAAGCTTTCTTT. As protein: CASSPRQGPMNTEAFF. The chain uses TRBV7-8 and TRBJ1-1; D might be TRBD1 (6 bases). The CDR3 extends over 16 amino acids. The germline V gene encodes CDR1 SGHVS and CDR2 FQNEAQ. V gave up 5 bases and J gave up 0 bases, with 16 bases separating them. Full variable domain (outside the CDR3, taken from reference TRBV7-8 and TRBJ1-1): GAGVSQSPRYKVAKRGQDVALRCDPISGHVSLFWYQQALGQGPEFLTYFQNEAQLDKSGLPSDRFFAERPEGSVSTLKIQRTQQEDSAVYLCASSPRQGPMNTEAFFGQGTRLTVV.

The V and J genes are TRBV7-2 and TRBJ2-1, with D possibly called TRBD1 or TRBD2 (5 bases each). The V gene's germline CDR1 is SGHTA and CDR2 FQGNSA. This CDR3 has 15 residues. The ends were cut back, 4 bases at V and 6 bases at J, with 16 bases in the middle. CDR3 sequence: CASSSYPGPSNEQFF. CDR3 sequence (DNA): TGTGCCAGCAGCTCCTACCCGGGACCGTCCAATGAGCAGTTCTTC.

In this sample, this clonotype turned up many times. The CDR3 DNA follows: TGTGCCAGTAGTATAAACCCTAGCGCATACGAGCAGTACTTC. This encodes CASSINPSAYEQYF. The chain links TRBV19 to TRBJ2-7, with D possibly TRBD2 on 6 matching bases. Germline V gene lookup returns CDR1 LNHDA and CDR2 SQIVND (reference sequence). The V end lost 2 bases, the J end lost 4 bases, and 12 bases lay between the germline ends. The CDR3 sequence is 14 residues long.

This clonotype was picked up a small number of times. The chain is built from TRBV9 and TRBJ2-3; maybe TRBD1 (6 bases). This CDR3 spans 16 amino acids. Looked up from germline, CDR1 is SGDLS and CDR2 is YYNGEE. Trimming shortened V by 5 bases and J by 2 bases, and 18 bases separated the two germline ends. The CDR3 DNA reads TGTGCCAGCAGTACAGTAGGACAGCTCTACACAGATACGCAGTATTTT. This sequence encodes CASSTVGQLYTDTQYF.

The CDR3 DNA sequence: TGTGCCAGCAGTTTAAATACAGGGGGGAAGTCACCCCTCCACTTT. This encodes CASSLNTGGKSPLHF. The genes are TRBV12-3 or TRBV12-4 and TRBJ1-6, with TRBD1 matching over 8 bases. This CDR3 has 15 amino acids. Unmatched junction bases numbered 7, after V lost 2 bases and J lost 10 bases.

This chain uses TRBV7-2 with TRBJ1-1, with a weak D call TRBD1 (5 bases). The ends were cut back, 4 bases at V and 1 base at J, with 10 bases in the middle. Germline lookup yields CDR1 SGHTA and CDR2 FQGNSA. This CDR3 comprises 14 residues. This CDR3 is CASSWRGGNTEAFF. CDR3 nucleotide sequence: TGTGCCAGCAGCTGGCGGGGGGGGAACACTGAAGCTTTCTTT.

There are many counts of this clonotype. DNA for the CDR3: TGTGCCACCAAGGGCCAGGGGGGGGAAAACACTGAAGCTTTCTTT. Its translation: CATKGQGGENTEAFF. The chain employs TRBV24-1 and TRBJ1-1, with 7 bases aligning to TRBD1. Germline V lookup: CDR1 KGHDR, CDR2 SFDVKD. Trimming at V came to 8 bases and at J to 2 bases, leaving 10 bases not matched to a gene. The CDR3 contains 15 residues.

A few counts support this clonotype. The chain is built from TRBV12-3 or TRBV12-4 and TRBJ2-7, with 11 bases matching TRBD1. The CDR3 has 15 amino acids. After removal of 4 bases from V and 3 bases from J, the junction contained 5 bases not matched to a gene. The CDR3 DNA sequence: TGTGCCAGCAGTTCAAGGACAGGGGGCATCTACGAGCAGTACTTC. Translated, it gives CASSSRTGGIYEQYF.

This clonotype was recorded at least ten times. The chain carries TRBV12-3 or TRBV12-4 and TRBJ2-1, with 8 bases fitting TRBD1. The ends lost 2 bases at V and 4 bases at J; junction bases unmatched: 7. The CDR3 loop spans 16 amino acids. The CDR3 nucleotides are TGTGCCAGCAGTTTAAAGACAGGGGTGATATACAATGAGCAGTTCTTC. As protein: CASSLKTGVIYNEQFF.

There are many counts of this clonotype. V and J are TRBV10-3 and TRBJ1-1; tentatively, D is TRBD1 (5 bases). The CDR3 length is 15 residues. V lost 3 bases and J lost 3, with 14 bases in between. CDR1 is ENHRY and CDR2 is SYGVKD in the germline V gene. The CDR3 region has the DNA TGTGCCATCAGTGAAGGGAGGCGGGGCGACACTGAAGCTTTCTTT. It specifies CAISEGRRGDTEAFF.

A few counts support this clonotype. The gene calls are TRBV5-6 and TRBJ1-4; maybe TRBD1 (5 bases). The germline gives CDR1 SGHDT, CDR2 YYEEEE. The CDR3 is 14 amino acids. The V end lost 0 bases, the J end lost 8 bases, and 11 bases lay between the germline ends. The CDR3 DNA is TGTGCCAGCAGCTTGGGGCAGGGAGGCGAAAAACTGTTTTTT. As protein: CASSLGQGGEKLFF.

This clonotype showed up many times. This sequence joins TRBV5-4 and TRBJ2-7; no clear D gene. The length of the CDR3 is 13 residues. V was trimmed by 0 bases and J by 3 bases, leaving 7 bases between them. CDR1 SGHNT and CDR2 YYREEE come from the germline V gene (reference sequence). The CDR3 is CASSLGSIYEQYF. DNA for the CDR3: TGTGCCAGCAGCTTGGGATCCATCTACGAGCAGTACTTC. The full variable domain, completed using reference TRBV5-4 and TRBJ2-7, is ETGVTQSPTHLIKTRGQQVTLRCSSQSGHNTVSWYQQALGQGPQFIFQYYREEENGRGNFPPRFSGLQFPNYSSELNVNALELDDSALYLCASSLGSIYEQYFGPGTRLTVT.